The next 6 T cell receptor beta chains were all read from a single sample in a study of tumor-infiltrating lymphocytes in primary liver carcinoma (TCRdb year 2017). Without any cell sorting, total RNA and DNA were extracted together from approximately 22-30 mg of bulk tissue using the AllPrep DNA/RNA mini kit. The listed sequencing device is Illumina HiSeq 2500. Starting from around 520 ng total RNA, TCRbeta-specific cDNA was produced by reverse transcription with a constant-region primer and ProtoScript II reverse transcriptase. Three nested multiplex PCR rounds, following a slightly modified ARM-PCR procedure, were used to build the TCRbeta libraries. The first two PCR rounds used multiplex TRBV1-TRBV30 forward primers with a Cbeta reverse primer, each for 10 cycles. The raw public data were reprocessed by TCRdb itself: fastp quality trimming at Q25, MiXCR clonotype calling, in-frame beta chains only. Under each unique CDR3 protein, matching rows form one entry showing the most common genes and DNA. In this sample the table shows fewer than 80,000 distinct CDR3 sequences, 69% of which occur a single time. Of the sample, more than 25% is held by the ten largest clones.

The specimen sequenced was tumor-adjacent normal liver tissue. The source of these receptors is a man aged 40-50 years with primary liver carcinoma and hepatitis B virus infection.

For this clonotype: Likely a read error: the CDR3 ends without its conserved phenylalanine or tryptophan. The chain combines TRBV6-6 with TRBJ2-3; TRBD2 agrees at 14 bases. CDR1 MNHNY and CDR2 SVGAGI come from the germline V gene (reference sequence). This CDR3 contains 17 residues. Here the CDR3 reads CASSYSGLAGASDTQYS. The CDR3 nucleotides read TGTGCCAGCAGTTACTCGGGACTAGCGGGAGCATCAGATACACAGTATTCT.

Comments on this clonotype: This may be a read error, as it is one base from a much larger clone. The CDR3 region is CASSPSYKGEQFF. The CDR3 region has the DNA TGCGCCAGCAGCCCTAGTTATAAGGGTGAGCAGTTCTTC. The V gene is TRBV5-1, the J gene TRBJ2-1; D uncertain. CDR3 length: 13 residues. Trimming removed 4 bases at V and 9 bases at J, with 14 bases between. CDR1 and CDR2 from the germline V gene are SGHRS and YFSETQ.

This sequence joins TRBV10-3 and TRBJ2-7, with 9 nucleotides matching TRBD1. The CDR3 is 13 residues long. Trimming took 10 bases from V and 5 from J; bases not matched to a gene: 9. The germline gives CDR1 ENHRY, CDR2 SYGVKD. In DNA form, the CDR3 reads TGTGCCAAGCGGGGACAGGGTCTGGACGAGCAGTACTTC. Translated: CAKRGQGLDEQYF.

This clonotype came up once. Mismatch with germline at one junction end may stem from a read error. This rearrangement joins TRBV2 to TRBJ2-6, with D perhaps given as TRBD1 or TRBD2 (5 bases each). CDR1 and CDR2 (germline): SNHLY, FYNNEI. CDR3 size: 17 residues. Here the CDR3 DNA reads TGTGCCAGCAGTCCGACACGGGACGGCTCTGGGACCAACGTCCTGACTTTC. Translation: CASSPTRDGSGTNVLTF. Variable domain in full (rest from reference TRBV2 and TRBJ2-6): EPEVTQTPSHQVTQMGQEVILRCVPISNHLYFYWYRQILGQKVEFLVSFYNNEISEKSEIFDDQFSVERPDGSNFTLKIRSTKLEDSAMYFCASSPTRDGSGTNVLTFGAGSRLTVL.

Comments on this clonotype: The junction departs from the called germline gene at one end, perhaps through a read error. J is TRBJ2-2 and V is TRBV10-3; 7 bases fit TRBD1. This CDR3 region has 16 residues. Per germline, CDR1 ENHRY and CDR2 SYGVKD. The CDR3 coding sequence is TGTGCCATCATGGGGACAGAAGGCGAGAACACCCGGGAGCTGTTTTTT. Protein: CAIMGTEGENTRELFF.

As to this clonotype: One end of the junction does not line up with germline, which may come from a read error. The V gene is TRBV11-2, the J gene TRBJ2-7, with D hard to call. Per the germline V gene, CDR1 is SGHAT and CDR2 is FQNNGV. The CDR3 length is 14 residues. CDR3 sequence: CANSLTDVAYEQYF. The CDR3 region has the DNA TGTGCTAACAGCTTAACCGACGTAGCCTATGAGCAGTACTTC.